This TCR beta chain stems from a study of shared clonotypes between healthy human individuals. Across the study: The study used three CD4 naive, three CD4 memory, two CD8 naive and one CD8 memory plate per donor.

The CDR3 spans 23 residues. Deletions cut 7 bases from V and 1 base from J, with 35 bases between. The DNA input per sorted-subset replicate PCR was 150 to 200 ng, corresponding to 25,000 to 30,000 T cell genomes. Repertoires were generated with immunoSEQ multiplex PCR, while TCRdb's copy carries only in-frame clones and drops some. This sample has 800,000 to 1,200,000 clones, with approximately 78% found just once. The donor cohort consisted entirely of Caucasian adults residing in Nashville, Tennessee. Sequencing used memory CD4+ T cells from PBMCs. The subset was: CD45RA-negative fraction. The sequence was obtained from a man between 18 and 29 years old in good health. Some clones in this sample may be carry-over from other donors' samples. J is TRBJ2-6 and V is TRBV6-7; TRBD1 or TRBD2 may be the D gene (5 bases each). TRBV6-7 is treated as an ORF (open reading frame) with a function not yet certain. The CDR3 loop reads CASTTESSVNPGPTPSGANVLTF. The CDR3 nucleotides are TGTGCCAGCACCACTGAGTCGTCGGTCAACCCGGGACCAACACCTTCTGGGGCCAACGTCCTGACTTTC.